There are a few counts of the clone carrying this TCR beta chain. CDR3 length equals 14 residues. Germline CDR1 and CDR2: MNHEY and SVGAGI. V lost 9 bases and J lost 5, with 14 bases in between. The data stem from a study of blood T cell repertoires in COVID-19. About the study: Sites across the United States, Italy and Spain contributed samples from acute and convalescent COVID-19.

Cohort placement rested on clinical history that participants reported themselves. No more than 2 weeks before study entry, exposed participants had met a case of COVID-19. The assay was immunoSEQ multiplex PCR, and TCRdb's table has in-frame clones only and misses some. The sample records roughly 230,000 clones, around 83% being singletons. This TCR was recovered from a woman between 45 and 60 years old who had been exposed to COVID-19. The sequencing sample was made of PBMCs or T cells enriched from blood (not recorded which). This rearrangement joins TRBV6-5 to TRBJ1-6; no reliable D call. The CDR3, as DNA: TGTGCCAGTGATATCGGGAGTAATAATTCACCCCTCCACTTT. This sequence encodes CASDIGSNNSPLHF.